The 15 T cell receptor beta chains given below trace back to one sample, sequenced in a study of cytomegalovirus exposure and HLA in healthy donors. PCR was performed using 60 Vbeta and 13 Jbeta primers. Sequencing was performed with immunoSEQ multiplex PCR; in TCRdb, only in-frame clones are kept and a portion is missing. Here the sample spans under 200,000 clones, roughly four fifths being singletons. The sample comprised PBMCs. The source is a female donor in good health and CMV-seronegative.

As regards this clone: This sample also contains other DNA sequences that code for the same CDR3. The genes are TRBV18 and TRBJ2-1; 8 positions match TRBD1. V shed 2 bases, J shed 4 bases, and the junction held 4 bases outside the gene matches. This CDR3 is 15 amino acids long. In germline, CDR1 is KGHSH, CDR2 LQKENI. As DNA, the CDR3 is TGTGCCAGCTCACCAGGGCAGGGGGCATACAATGAGCAGTTCTTC. Protein sequence: CASSPGQGAYNEQFF.

This clone has a handful of counts. This chain joins TRBV7-9 and TRBJ2-2; D is ambiguous. Germline V gene lookup returns CDR1 SEHNR and CDR2 FQNEAQ (reference sequence). Trimming removed 1 base from V and 7 bases from J, with 7 bases in between. This CDR3 spans 13 amino acids. CDR3 residues: CASSLGVGGELFF. For the CDR3, the DNA is TGTGCCAGCAGCTTAGGCGTTGGCGGGGAGCTGTTTTTT.

In its sample, this clone was seen once. J is TRBJ2-5 and V is TRBV4-1; D is possibly TRBD2 (6 bases). CDR3 size: 14 residues. Germline CDR1 reads MGHRA; CDR2 reads YSYEKL. Between the trimmed V and J ends, which lost 0 bases and 5 bases, there was a span of 10 bases. CDR3 nucleotide sequence: TGCGCCAGCAGCCAAGAGTGGGGGGATGAGACCCAGTACTTC. Its translation: CASSQEWGDETQYF.

This clone turned up a few times. The V gene is TRBV30, the J gene TRBJ2-5; a possible D gene is TRBD2 (6 bases). CDR3 size: 11 residues. CDR1 is GTSNPN, CDR2 SVGIG, per germline (reference sequence). V gave up 2 bases and J gave up 14 bases, with 15 bases separating them. CDR3: CAWSTSRGAYF. CDR3 DNA sequence: TGTGCCTGGAGTACTAGCCGTGGGGCTTACTTC.

This clone was counted between two and nine times. The rearrangement joins TRBV25-1 to TRBJ2-1; the D gene is possibly TRBD1 (5 bases). The CDR3 runs to 16 residues. The V gene lost 6 bases and the J gene lost 2 bases, with 17 bases spanning the gap. Germline CDR1 and CDR2: MGHDK and SYGVNS. CDR3 coding DNA: TGTGCCAGCAGGGACACAGGTCCTAAGGCCTACAATGAGCAGTTCTTC. This codes for CASRDTGPKAYNEQFF.

This clone was observed a handful of times. The chain joins TRBV15 to TRBJ2-5, with 10 bases fitting TRBD1. Judging by the DNA end, TRBJ2-7 fits better; the J call may be wrong. The CDR3 is made up of 15 amino acids. Germline V gene sequence: CDR1 LNHNV, CDR2 YYDKDF (reference sequence). For the CDR3, the DNA is TGTGCCACCAGACCTGCCCGGGGGACAGGGGCCGAGCAGTACTTC. The encoded protein is CATRPARGTGAEQYF.

V and J are TRBV2 and TRBJ1-2; TRBD1 matches 8 bases. Per germline, CDR1 SNHLY and CDR2 FYNNEI. The CDR3 is 13 amino acids. V lost 7 bases and J lost 6; bases outside the gene matches: 7. As DNA, the CDR3 is TGTGCCAGCAATCCCCAGGGGGCCGATGGCTACACCTTC. Amino acid sequence: CASNPQGADGYTF. The full variable domain, its missing parts supplied by reference TRBV2 and TRBJ1-2, is EPEVTQTPSHQVTQMGQEVILRCVPISNHLYFYWYRQILGQKVEFLVSFYNNEISEKSEIFDDQFSVERPDGSNFTLKIRSTKLEDSAMYFCASNPQGADGYTFGSGTRLTVV.

This CDR3 reads CASEIPGGWGYTF. CDR3 bases: TGTGCCAGCGAAATCCCTGGAGGGTGGGGCTACACCTTC. The V call is TRBV2, the J call TRBJ1-2; D is uncertain. Trimming shortened V by 8 bases and J by 8 bases, and 18 bases separated the two germline ends. CDR1 SNHLY and CDR2 FYNNEI come from the germline V gene. The CDR3 covers 13 residues. Using reference TRBV2 and TRBJ1-2 for the parts outside the CDR3, the full variable domain is EPEVTQTPSHQVTQMGQEVILRCVPISNHLYFYWYRQILGQKVEFLVSFYNNEISEKSEIFDDQFSVERPDGSNFTLKIRSTKLEDSAMYFCASEIPGGWGYTFGSGTRLTVV.

The chain couples TRBV6-1 to TRBJ2-5; D is ambiguous. The CDR3 length is 13 residues. Germline values: CDR1 MNHNS, CDR2 SASEGT. The V gene lost 6 bases and the J gene lost 1 base, with 9 bases spanning the gap. CDR3 sequence: CASRRSFQETQYF. The CDR3 DNA reads as TGTGCCAGCAGGAGGAGTTTCCAAGAGACCCAGTACTTC.

The chain couples TRBV4-3 to TRBJ2-3; 9 bases are a match to TRBD2. Looked up from germline, CDR1 is LGHNA and CDR2 is YSLEER. The length of the CDR3 is 16 residues. V gave up 1 base and J gave up 4 bases; unmatched junction bases: 6. CDR3 sequence: CASSQVAGGAADTQYF. The CDR3 DNA is TGCGCCAGCAGCCAAGTGGCGGGGGGGGCCGCAGATACGCAGTATTTT.

About this clone itself: At one end, the junction sequence differs from germline, possibly due to a read error. The V gene is TRBV7-7, the J gene TRBJ2-1; 7 bases map to TRBD1. The germline CDR1 and CDR2 sequences are SSHAT and FNYEAQ (reference sequence). The CDR3 is 15 residues long. The CDR3 sequence: CASSTGQARMNEQFF. The DNA for the CDR3 is TGTGCTAGCAGCACTGGACAGGCTCGTATGAATGAGCAGTTCTTC.

The rearrangement links TRBV6-5 to TRBJ2-4, with no clear D. The length of the CDR3 is 15 residues. Germline-derived CDR1 and CDR2 are MNHEY and SVGAGI. V was shortened by 4 bases and J by 0 bases, with 10 bases between the two germline ends. Here the CDR3 reads CASSSPGRAKNIQYF. DNA of the CDR3: TGTGCCAGCAGTTCCCCTGGCCGAGCCAAAAACATTCAGTACTTC.

The chain has TRBV2 and TRBJ1-4; no reliable D call. This CDR3 is built from 12 residues. Germline loops: CDR1 SNHLY, CDR2 FYNNEI. Trimming cost V 5 bases and J 8 bases, with 9 bases left between them. The CDR3 spells CASSPPREKLFF. The CDR3 nucleotides read TGTGCCAGCAGTCCCCCGAGAGAAAAACTGTTTTTT. The whole variable domain, filled in from reference TRBV2 and TRBJ1-4, reads EPEVTQTPSHQVTQMGQEVILRCVPISNHLYFYWYRQILGQKVEFLVSFYNNEISEKSEIFDDQFSVERPDGSNFTLKIRSTKLEDSAMYFCASSPPREKLFFGSGTQLSVL.

This sequence joins TRBV4-1 and TRBJ2-5, with 12 bases identical to TRBD2. CDR3 length equals 18 residues. Germline CDR1 MGHRA, CDR2 YSYEKL. The trim removed 1 base at V and 1 base at J, leaving 7 bases unmatched. The CDR3 is CASSQVASGGGIQETQYF. In DNA, the CDR3 is TGCGCCAGCAGCCAAGTGGCTAGCGGGGGGGGAATCCAAGAGACCCAGTACTTC.

The chain is built from TRBV7-8 and TRBJ2-1; perhaps TRBD1 as D (6 bases). V lost 5 bases to trimming and J lost 7 bases, with 18 bases between them. There are 15 residues in the CDR3. The germline gives CDR1 SGHVS, CDR2 FQNEAQ. The CDR3 sequence is CASSVTGTRVNEQFF. The CDR3 DNA reads as TGTGCCAGCAGCGTTACAGGGACCAGGGTGAATGAGCAGTTCTTC.